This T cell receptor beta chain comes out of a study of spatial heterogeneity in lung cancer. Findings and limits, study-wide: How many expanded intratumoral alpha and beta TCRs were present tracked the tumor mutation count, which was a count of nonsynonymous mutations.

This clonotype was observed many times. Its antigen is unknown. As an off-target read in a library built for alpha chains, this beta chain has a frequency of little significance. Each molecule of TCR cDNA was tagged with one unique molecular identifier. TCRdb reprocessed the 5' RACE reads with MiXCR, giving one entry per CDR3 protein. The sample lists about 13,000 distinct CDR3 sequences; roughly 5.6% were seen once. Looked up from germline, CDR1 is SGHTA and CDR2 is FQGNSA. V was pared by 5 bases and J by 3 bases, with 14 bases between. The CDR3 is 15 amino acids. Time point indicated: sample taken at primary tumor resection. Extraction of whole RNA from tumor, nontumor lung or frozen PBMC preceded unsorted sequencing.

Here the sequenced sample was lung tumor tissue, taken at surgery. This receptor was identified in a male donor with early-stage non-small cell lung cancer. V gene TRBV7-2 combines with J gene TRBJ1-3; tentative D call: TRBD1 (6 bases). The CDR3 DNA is TGTGCCAGCAGCCAGGGGACTCCTCTTGGAAACACCATATATTTT. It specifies CASSQGTPLGNTIYF.